This is a list of T cell receptor beta chains from one sample in a study of shared clonotypes between healthy human individuals. Clones were sequenced by immunoSEQ multiplex PCR, and TCRdb holds only the in-frame ones, with some missing. This table holds over a million clones, about 96% found once. Sequenced material: naive CD4+ T cells sorted from blood. Source of these receptors: a man under 40 in good health. Each CDR3 is given with its conserved first and last residue. The D gene is left open where the match is weak. Not every row has a clone size; where given, it reads once, few, many or a size class.

V gene	J gene	D gene	clone size	CDR3 protein	CDR3 DNA
TRBV29-1	TRBJ1-2	NA	NA	CSVGPTGGYTF	TGCAGCGTTGGGCCGACAGGCGGCTACACCTTC
TRBV5-6	TRBJ1-1	NA	NA	CASSNSPAGAFF	TGTGCCAGCAGCAACAGCCCCGCGGGAGCTTTCTTT
TRBV4-1	TRBJ2-7	NA	NA	CASSQGPADRSYEQYF	TGCGCCAGCAGCCAAGGCCCCGCAGACAGGAGCTACGAGCAGTACTTC
TRBV5-1	TRBJ2-4	NA	NA	CASSPAQIAKNIQYF	TGCGCCAGCAGCCCGGCACAGATAGCCAAAAACATTCAGTACTTC
TRBV7-8	TRBJ1-1	TRBD1	NA	CASSPSHLRGRWLNTEAFF	TGTGCCAGCAGCCCATCTCACCTCAGGGGGAGGTGGTTGAACACTGAAGCTTTCTTT
TRBV11-2	TRBJ2-5	NA	NA	CASSFTGEETQYF	TGTGCCAGCAGCTTTACAGGAGAAGAGACCCAGTACTTC
TRBV7-9	TRBJ2-7	TRBD2	once	CASTHNILAGGGKQYF	TGTGCCAGCACCCACAACATACTAGCGGGAGGGGGTAAGCAGTACTTC
TRBV6-5	TRBJ2-7	TRBD2	NA	CASSYLSGASYEQYF	TGTGCCAGCAGTTACCTTAGCGGGGCCTCCTACGAGCAGTACTTC
TRBV5-1	TRBJ2-7	NA	NA	CASSLSPGRYYEQYF	TGCGCCAGCAGCTTGTCTCCCGGCCGATACTACGAGCAGTACTTC
TRBV11-3	TRBJ2-3	NA	NA	CASSPGASTDTQYF	TGTGCCAGCAGCCCAGGGGCCAGCACAGATACGCAGTATTTT
TRBV7-6	TRBJ2-3	NA	NA	CASSLLSGGDSGDTQYF	TGTGCCAGCAGCTTATTGTCCGGGGGTGACTCCGGGGATACGCAGTATTTT
TRBV27	TRBJ2-1	NA	few	CASRSVYEQFF	TGTGCCAGCCGGAGTGTGTATGAGCAGTTCTTC
TRBV6-1	TRBJ2-3	TRBD1	NA	CASRDRGHDTQYF	TGTGCCAGCAGGGACAGGGGGCACGATACGCAGTATTTT
TRBV2	TRBJ2-7	NA	NA	CASSEEGWEEQYF	TGTGCCAGCAGTGAGGAGGGGTGGGAGGAGCAGTACTTC
TRBV9	TRBJ2-1	NA	NA	CASSVGAGLSNEQFF	TGTGCCAGCAGCGTAGGGGCCGGGTTGTCAAATGAGCAGTTCTTC
TRBV9	TRBJ2-1	TRBD2	NA	CASATSVYNEQFF	TGTGCCAGCGCCACTAGCGTCTACAATGAGCAGTTCTTC
TRBV5-1	TRBJ2-1	TRBD2	NA	CASSLGLAGDNEQFF	TGCGCCAGCAGCTTGGGGCTAGCGGGCGACAATGAGCAGTTCTTC
TRBV18	TRBJ2-5	NA	once	CASSPRRGEGETQYF	TGTGCCAGCTCACCACGGCGGGGAGAGGGTGAGACCCAGTACTTC
TRBV5-1	TRBJ2-3	NA	NA	CASSTGQGDTQYF	TGCGCCAGCAGCACTGGGCAGGGAGATACGCAGTATTTT
TRBV10-3	TRBJ2-7	TRBD1	NA	CATNDGTGGSYEQYF	TGTGCCACTAACGACGGGACAGGGGGCTCCTACGAGCAGTACTTC
TRBV28	TRBJ2-5	NA	NA	CASSLVRQAEETQYF	TGTGCCAGCAGTTTAGTTCGCCAGGCGGAGGAGACCCAGTACTTC
TRBV15	TRBJ1-4	TRBD1	NA	CATSRDPTGSLFF	TGTGCCACCAGCAGAGATCCGACAGGGAGTCTGTTTTTT
TRBV7-9	TRBJ2-1	NA	NA	CASSLGSSYNEQFF	TGTGCCAGCAGCTTAGGTAGTAGTTACAATGAGCAGTTCTTC
TRBV5-1	TRBJ2-3	NA	once	CASSLATGTDTQYF	TGCGCCAGCAGCTTGGCGACTGGCACAGATACGCAGTATTTT
TRBV28	TRBJ2-2	TRBD1	NA	CASSVRQGLSGELFF	TGTGCCAGCAGTGTCCGACAGGGATTAAGCGGGGAGCTGTTTTTT
TRBV18	TRBJ2-7	NA	NA	CASSPQGSHEQYF	TGTGCCAGCTCACCACAGGGGTCCCACGAGCAGTACTTC
TRBV28	TRBJ2-2	TRBD1	NA	CASSPHRGPTGELFF	TGTGCCAGCAGTCCACACAGGGGGCCCACCGGGGAGCTGTTTTTT
TRBV5-1	TRBJ2-2	NA	NA	CASSFQGNTGELFF	TGCGCCAGCAGCTTCCAGGGGAACACCGGGGAGCTGTTTTTT
TRBV20-1	TRBJ2-1	TRBD1	NA	CSAGTGSEQFF	TGCAGTGCGGGGACAGGGAGCGAGCAGTTCTTC
TRBV21-1	TRBJ2-1	NA	NA	CASSSRVASGSYNEQFF	NA
TRBV7-2	TRBJ2-1	NA	NA	CASSLAGGLSSYNEQFF	TGTGCCAGCAGCTTAGCCGGCGGGCTTAGCTCCTACAATGAGCAGTTCTTC
TRBV6-1	TRBJ2-1	TRBD2	NA	CASSAGGGFWNEQFF	TGTGCCAGCAGTGCGGGAGGGGGGTTTTGGAATGAGCAGTTCTTC
TRBV5-1	TRBJ2-1	TRBD2	NA	CASSLSSGRYNEQFF	TGCGCCAGCAGCTTGTCCAGCGGGAGGTACAATGAGCAGTTCTTC
TRBV18	TRBJ2-2	TRBD2	NA	CASSPGAGGPYTGELFF	TGTGCCAGCTCACCAGGAGCGGGAGGGCCCTACACCGGGGAGCTGTTTTTT
TRBV5-1	TRBJ2-6	NA	once	CASSFGTTSGANVLTF	TGCGCCAGCAGCTTTGGAACCACCTCTGGGGCCAACGTCCTGACTTTC
TRBV28	TRBJ2-7	NA	NA	CASSQSRELLEQYF	TGTGCCAGCAGTCAATCCCGGGAGCTCCTAGAGCAGTACTTC
TRBV6-1	TRBJ2-5	NA	NA	CASSVLGETQYF	TGTGCCAGCAGTGTCCTCGGTGAGACCCAGTACTTC
TRBV6-1	TRBJ2-2	TRBD1	NA	CASRGQGNTGELFF	TGTGCCAGTAGGGGACAGGGAAACACCGGGGAGCTGTTTTTT
TRBV2	TRBJ2-5	TRBD2	NA	CASSESPLREGRETQYF	TGTGCCAGCAGTGAATCCCCCCTTCGGGAGGGCCGGGAGACCCAGTACTTC
TRBV7-2	TRBJ2-5	TRBD1	NA	CASSSLPGQGTETQYF	TGTGCCAGCAGCTCGCTACCGGGACAGGGGACAGAGACCCAGTACTTC
TRBV6-5	TRBJ1-4	NA	NA	CASRSDKPPFQLFF	TGTGCCAGCAGATCCGACAAGCCACCCTTTCAACTGTTTTTT
TRBV5-5	TRBJ1-1	NA	NA	CASSQGGSTEAFF	TGTGCCAGCAGTCAAGGGGGGAGCACTGAAGCTTTCTTT
TRBV7-8	TRBJ2-2	TRBD2	NA	CASSLALAGGVGELFF	TGTGCCAGCAGCTTAGCCCTAGCGGGAGGGGTCGGGGAGCTGTTTTTT
TRBV10-3	TRBJ1-1	NA	NA	CATMDSTEAFF	TGTGCCACCATGGACAGCACTGAAGCTTTCTTT
TRBV6-6	TRBJ1-4	NA	NA	CASRANEKLFF	TGTGCCAGCCGGGCGAATGAAAAACTGTTTTTT
TRBV7-2	TRBJ2-5	NA	NA	CASSSQSGAWETQYF	TGTGCCAGCAGCTCCCAGTCTGGTGCTTGGGAGACCCAGTACTTC